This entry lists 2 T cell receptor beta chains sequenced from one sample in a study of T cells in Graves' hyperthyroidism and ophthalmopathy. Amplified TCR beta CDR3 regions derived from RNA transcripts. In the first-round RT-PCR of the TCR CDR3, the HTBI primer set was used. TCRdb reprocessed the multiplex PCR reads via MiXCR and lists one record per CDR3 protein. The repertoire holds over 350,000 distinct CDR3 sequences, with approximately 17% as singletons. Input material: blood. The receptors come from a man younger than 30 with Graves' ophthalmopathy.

DNA for the CDR3: TGCGCCACTGAAAGTGGGGGGGCAGGGGAGCAGTACTTC. Its protein product is CATESGGAGEQYF. The rearrangement joins TRBV10-2 to TRBJ2-7, with a weak D call TRBD2 (7 bases). CDR3 length: 13 amino acids. V gave up 10 bases and J gave up 7 bases, with 20 bases separating them. Looked up from germline, CDR1 is WSHSY and CDR2 is SAAADI.

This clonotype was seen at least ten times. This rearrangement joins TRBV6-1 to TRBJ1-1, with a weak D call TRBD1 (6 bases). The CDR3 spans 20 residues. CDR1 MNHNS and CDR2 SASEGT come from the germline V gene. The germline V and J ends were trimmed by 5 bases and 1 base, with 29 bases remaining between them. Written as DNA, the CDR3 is TGTGCCAGCAGTTCCCGGCCCTACAGGGACCAGGTCCACAGGAACACTGAAGCTTTCTTT. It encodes CASSSRPYRDQVHRNTEAFF.